This T cell receptor beta chain was identified during a study of shared clonotypes between healthy human individuals. Study-level findings and limits: In general, naive subsets displayed greater estimated richness than memory subsets did. Sequencing of the sorted subsets was shown by rarefaction to be incomplete despite large depth.

Turning to this clone: Its cognate antigen is unknown.

Trimming removed 5 bases from V and 5 bases from J, with 16 bases in between. Germline V gene data show CDR1 as SGHRS and CDR2 as YFSETQ. This CDR3 has 14 residues. Once extracted for a subset, genomic DNA was divided evenly among several immunoSEQ plates. TCRdb's copy holds only in-frame clones and misses some; the assay was immunoSEQ multiplex PCR. The sample shows 2 million to 2.5 million clones, 90% to 97% of them seen only once. The J gene is TRBJ2-5, the V gene TRBV5-1, with D unresolved. The clonotype comes from a man between 18 and 35 years old in good health. The sequencing input was naive CD4+ T cells sorted from blood. As to subset: CD45RA+ positively selected. CDR3 bases: TGCGCCAGCAGTTTGATGTCTAGTGATGAGACCCAGTACTTC. The encoded protein is CASSLMSSDETQYF. The whole variable domain, remainder taken from reference TRBV5-1 and TRBJ2-5, is KAGVTQTPRYLIKTRGQQVTLSCSPISGHRSVSWYQQTPGQGLQFLFEYFSETQRNKGNFPGRFSGRQFSNSRSEMNVSTLELGDSALYLCASSLMSSDETQYFGPGTRLLVL.